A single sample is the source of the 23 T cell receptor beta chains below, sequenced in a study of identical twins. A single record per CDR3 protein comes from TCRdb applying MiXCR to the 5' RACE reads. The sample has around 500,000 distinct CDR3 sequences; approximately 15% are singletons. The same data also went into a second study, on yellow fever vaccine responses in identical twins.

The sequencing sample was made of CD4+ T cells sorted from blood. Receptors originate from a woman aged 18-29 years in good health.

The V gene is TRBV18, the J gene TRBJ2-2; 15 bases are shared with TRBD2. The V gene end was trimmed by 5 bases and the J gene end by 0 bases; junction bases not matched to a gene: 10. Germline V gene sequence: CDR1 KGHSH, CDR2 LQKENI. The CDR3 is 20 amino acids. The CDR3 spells CASSARSGLAGGPNTGELFF. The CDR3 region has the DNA TGTGCCAGCTCAGCCAGGTCCGGACTAGCGGGGGGGCCGAACACCGGGGAGCTGTTTTTT.

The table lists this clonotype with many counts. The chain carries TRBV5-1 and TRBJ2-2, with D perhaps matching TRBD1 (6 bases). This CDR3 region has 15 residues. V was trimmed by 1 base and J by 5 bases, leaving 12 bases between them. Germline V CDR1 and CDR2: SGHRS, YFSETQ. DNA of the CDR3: TGCGCCAGCAGCTTGTCACAGGGCCGTACCGGGGAGCTGTTTTTT. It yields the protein CASSLSQGRTGELFF.

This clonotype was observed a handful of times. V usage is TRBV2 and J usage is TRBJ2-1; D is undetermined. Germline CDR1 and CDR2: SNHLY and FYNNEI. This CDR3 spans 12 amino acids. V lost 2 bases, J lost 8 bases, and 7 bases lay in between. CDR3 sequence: CASSERVDEQFF. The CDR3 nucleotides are TGTGCCAGCAGTGAAAGGGTGGATGAGCAGTTCTTC.

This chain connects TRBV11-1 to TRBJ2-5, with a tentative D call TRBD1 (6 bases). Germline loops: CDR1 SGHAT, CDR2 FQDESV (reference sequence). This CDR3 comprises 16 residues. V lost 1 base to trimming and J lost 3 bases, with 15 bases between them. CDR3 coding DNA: TGTGCCAGCAGCTTAGTCCAGGACAGACCTAAAGAGACCCAGTACTTC. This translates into CASSLVQDRPKETQYF.

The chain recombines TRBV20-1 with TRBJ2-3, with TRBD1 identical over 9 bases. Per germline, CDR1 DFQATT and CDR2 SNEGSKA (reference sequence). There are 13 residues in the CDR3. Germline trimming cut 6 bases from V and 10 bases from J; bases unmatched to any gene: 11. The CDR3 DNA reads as TGCAGTGCCATGGGGACAGGGTGGAATTCGCAGTATTTT. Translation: CSAMGTGWNSQYF.

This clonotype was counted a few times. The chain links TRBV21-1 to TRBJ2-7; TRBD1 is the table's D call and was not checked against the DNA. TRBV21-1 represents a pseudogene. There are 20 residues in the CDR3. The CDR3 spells CASSNLTATLLSTDSYEQYF. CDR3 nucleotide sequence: TGTGCCAGCAGCAACTTGACAGCCACCCTTCTGTCTACCGACTCCTACGAGCAGTACTTC.

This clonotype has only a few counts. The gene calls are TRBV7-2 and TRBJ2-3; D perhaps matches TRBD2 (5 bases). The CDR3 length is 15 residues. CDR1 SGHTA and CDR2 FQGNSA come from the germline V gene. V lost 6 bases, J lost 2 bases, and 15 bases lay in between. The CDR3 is CASRLKTTPTDTQYF. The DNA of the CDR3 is TGTGCCAGCAGGCTCAAGACTACCCCCACAGATACGCAGTATTTT.

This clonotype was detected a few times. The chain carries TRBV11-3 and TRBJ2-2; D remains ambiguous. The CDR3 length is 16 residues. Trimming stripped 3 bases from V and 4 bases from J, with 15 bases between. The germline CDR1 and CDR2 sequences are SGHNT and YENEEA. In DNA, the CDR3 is TGTGCCAGCAGCTTCCCTCTAGGGCATGGCACCGGGGAGCTGTTTTTT. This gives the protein CASSFPLGHGTGELFF.

The CDR3 spells CSARIRKALQETQYF. The CDR3 DNA sequence: TGCAGTGCCCGTATTAGGAAGGCACTCCAAGAGACCCAGTACTTC. V usage is TRBV20-1 and J usage is TRBJ2-5; D remains unclear. The V end lost 6 bases, the J end lost 1 base, and 18 bases lay between the germline ends. Looked up from germline, CDR1 is DFQATT and CDR2 is SNEGSKA (reference sequence). This CDR3 is built from 15 residues.

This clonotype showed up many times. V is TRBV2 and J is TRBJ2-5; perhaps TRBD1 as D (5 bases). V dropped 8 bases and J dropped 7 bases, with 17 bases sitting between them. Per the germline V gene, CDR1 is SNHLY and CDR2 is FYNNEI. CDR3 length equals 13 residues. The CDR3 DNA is TGTGCCAGCGGCCTCAGCGAGACAGCGACCCAGTACTTC. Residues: CASGLSETATQYF.

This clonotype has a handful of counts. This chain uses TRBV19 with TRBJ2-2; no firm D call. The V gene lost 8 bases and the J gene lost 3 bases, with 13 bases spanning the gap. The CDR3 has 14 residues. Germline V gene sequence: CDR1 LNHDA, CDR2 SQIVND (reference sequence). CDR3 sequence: CASRALKDTGELFF. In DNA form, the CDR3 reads TGTGCCAGTCGGGCACTAAAGGACACCGGGGAGCTGTTTTTT.

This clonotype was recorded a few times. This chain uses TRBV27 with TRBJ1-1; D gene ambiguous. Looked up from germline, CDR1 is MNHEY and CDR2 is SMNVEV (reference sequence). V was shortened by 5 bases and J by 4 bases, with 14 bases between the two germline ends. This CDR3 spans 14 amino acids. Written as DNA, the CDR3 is TGTGCCAGCAGTCCCAGGTATCTGGGCACTGAAGCTTTCTTT. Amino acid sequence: CASSPRYLGTEAFF.

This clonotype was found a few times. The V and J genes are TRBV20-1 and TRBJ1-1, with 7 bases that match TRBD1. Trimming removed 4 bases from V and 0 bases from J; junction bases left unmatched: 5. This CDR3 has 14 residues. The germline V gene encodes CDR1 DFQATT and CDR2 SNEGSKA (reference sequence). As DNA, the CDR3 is TGCAGTGCTAACCGGGACAGCCTGAACACTGAAGCTTTCTTT. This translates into CSANRDSLNTEAFF.

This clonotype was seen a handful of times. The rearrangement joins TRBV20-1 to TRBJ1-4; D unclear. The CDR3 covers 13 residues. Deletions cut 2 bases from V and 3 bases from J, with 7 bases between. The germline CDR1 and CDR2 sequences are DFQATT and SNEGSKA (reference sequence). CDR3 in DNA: TGCAGTGCTAGAAGTGGGGCTAATGAAAAACTGTTTTTT. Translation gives CSARSGANEKLFF.

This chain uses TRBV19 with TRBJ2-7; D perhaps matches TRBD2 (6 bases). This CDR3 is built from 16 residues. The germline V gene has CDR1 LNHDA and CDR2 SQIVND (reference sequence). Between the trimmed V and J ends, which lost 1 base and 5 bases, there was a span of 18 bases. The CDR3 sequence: CASSIGDWRGTDEQYF. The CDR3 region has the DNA TGTGCCAGTAGTATAGGGGACTGGCGGGGTACGGACGAGCAGTACTTC.

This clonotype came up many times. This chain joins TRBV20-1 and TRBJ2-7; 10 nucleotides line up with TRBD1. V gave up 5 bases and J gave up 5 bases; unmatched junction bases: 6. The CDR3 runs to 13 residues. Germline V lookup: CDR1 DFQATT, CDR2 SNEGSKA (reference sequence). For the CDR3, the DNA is TGCAGTGCTCGACAGGGGGCTCTGGACGAGCAGTACTTC. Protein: CSARQGALDEQYF.

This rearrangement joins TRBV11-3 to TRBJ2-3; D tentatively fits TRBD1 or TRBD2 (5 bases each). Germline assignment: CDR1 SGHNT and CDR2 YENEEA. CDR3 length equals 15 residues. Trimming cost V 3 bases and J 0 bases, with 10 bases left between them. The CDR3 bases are TGTGCCAGCAGCTTGGGACGGGCCAGCACAGATACGCAGTATTTT. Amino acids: CASSLGRASTDTQYF.

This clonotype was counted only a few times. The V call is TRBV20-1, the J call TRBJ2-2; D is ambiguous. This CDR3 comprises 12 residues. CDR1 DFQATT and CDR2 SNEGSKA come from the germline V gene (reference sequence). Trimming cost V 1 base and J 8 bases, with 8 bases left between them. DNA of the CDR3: TGCAGTGCTAGAGGTACACCGGGGGAGCTGTTTTTT. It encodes CSARGTPGELFF.

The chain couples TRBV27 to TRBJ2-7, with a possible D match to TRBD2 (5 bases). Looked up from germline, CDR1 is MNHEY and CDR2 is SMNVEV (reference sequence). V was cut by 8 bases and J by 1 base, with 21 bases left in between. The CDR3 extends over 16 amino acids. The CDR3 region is CASQPLLAKRSYEQYF. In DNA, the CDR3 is TGTGCCAGCCAACCTCTGTTAGCGAAAAGGTCCTACGAGCAGTACTTC.

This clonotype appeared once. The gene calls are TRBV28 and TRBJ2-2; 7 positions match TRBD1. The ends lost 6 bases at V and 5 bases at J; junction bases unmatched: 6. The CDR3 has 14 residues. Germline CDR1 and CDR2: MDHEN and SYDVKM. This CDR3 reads CASSWGQITGELFF. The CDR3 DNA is TGTGCCAGCAGCTGGGGACAGATAACCGGGGAGCTGTTTTTT.

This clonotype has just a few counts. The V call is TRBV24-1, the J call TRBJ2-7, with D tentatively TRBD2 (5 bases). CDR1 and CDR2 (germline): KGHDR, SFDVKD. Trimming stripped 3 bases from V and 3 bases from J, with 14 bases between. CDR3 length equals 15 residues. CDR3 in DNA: TGTGCCACCAGTGATCACGGGGAGCATTTCTACGAGCAGTACTTC. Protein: CATSDHGEHFYEQYF.

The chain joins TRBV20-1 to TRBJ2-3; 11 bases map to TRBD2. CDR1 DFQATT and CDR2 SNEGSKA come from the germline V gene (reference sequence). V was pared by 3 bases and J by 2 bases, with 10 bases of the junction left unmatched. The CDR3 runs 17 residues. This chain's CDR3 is CSASPWGTSGDTDTQYF. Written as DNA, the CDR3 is TGCAGTGCTAGTCCTTGGGGGACTAGCGGAGACACAGATACGCAGTATTTT.

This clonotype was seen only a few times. The CDR3 reads CASSYSERATETQYF. The CDR3 DNA reads TGTGCCAGCAGTTACTCAGAGCGGGCTACGGAGACCCAGTACTTC. The chain recombines TRBV6-5 with TRBJ2-5; D possibly corresponds to TRBD2 (6 bases). Germline values: CDR1 MNHEY, CDR2 SVGAGI. The CDR3 contains 15 residues. Trimming removed 0 bases from V and 5 bases from J, with 13 bases in between.